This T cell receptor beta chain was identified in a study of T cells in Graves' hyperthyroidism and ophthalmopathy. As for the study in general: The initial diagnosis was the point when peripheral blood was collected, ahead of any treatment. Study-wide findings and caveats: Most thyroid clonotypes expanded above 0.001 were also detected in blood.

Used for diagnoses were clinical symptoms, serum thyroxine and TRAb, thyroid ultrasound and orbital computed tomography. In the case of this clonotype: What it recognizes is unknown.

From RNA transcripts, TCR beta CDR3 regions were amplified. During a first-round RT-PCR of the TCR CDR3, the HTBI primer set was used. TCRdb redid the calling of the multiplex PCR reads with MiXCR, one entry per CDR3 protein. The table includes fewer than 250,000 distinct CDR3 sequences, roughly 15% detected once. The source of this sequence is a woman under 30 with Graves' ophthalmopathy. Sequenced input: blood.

CDR3 DNA sequence: TGTGCCAGCAGTTCATTAACAGGGTATAGCAATCAGCCCCAGCATTTT. Its protein is CASSSLTGYSNQPQHF. The J gene is TRBJ1-5, the V gene TRBV27; perhaps TRBD1 as D (6 bases). Germline V lookup: CDR1 MNHEY, CDR2 SMNVEV (reference sequence). The CDR3 is 16 residues long. V lost 4 bases and J 0 bases, leaving 13 bases between the germline ends.